A single sample is the source of the 14 T cell receptor beta chains below, sequenced in a study of blood T cell repertoires in COVID-19 (dated by TCRdb to the early 2020s). The method was the immunoSEQ multiplex PCR assay. Imported from immuneACCESS, the table was reduced by TCRdb to in-frame sequences with V and J called. These copies leave out some clones; in studies compared against another copy, an unresolved V gene accounts for under half, and the cause of the remainder is not known. The sample contains 150,000 to 200,000 clones, roughly 89% of them found a single time. The ten largest account for under 15% of the sample. The specimen was peripheral blood. The receptors originated from a woman in her seventies with COVID-19, enrolled during active disease.

The J gene is TRBJ2-7, the V gene TRBV19, with 8 bases that match TRBD1. The V gene end was trimmed by 5 bases and the J gene end by 0 bases; junction bases not matched to a gene: 3. The length of the CDR3 is 14 residues. The germline CDR1 and CDR2 sequences are LNHDA and SQIVND (reference sequence). The CDR3 sequence: CASSSTGASYEQYF. CDR3 nucleotide sequence: TGTGCCAGTAGTTCGACAGGGGCCTCCTACGAGCAGTACTTC. Full variable domain (rest looked up from reference TRBV19 and TRBJ2-7): DGGITQSPKYLFRKEGQNVTLSCEQNLNHDAMYWYRQDPGQGLRLIYYSQIVNDFQKGDIAEGYSVSREKKESFPLTVTSAQKNPTAFYLCASSSTGASYEQYFGPGTRLTVT.

The genes are TRBV2 and TRBJ1-6; 7 nucleotides agree with TRBD1. Trimming took 5 bases from V and 5 from J; bases not matched to a gene: 6. Germline V gives CDR1 SNHLY, CDR2 FYNNEI. This CDR3 is built from 15 residues. The CDR3 sequence is CASSLGTANNSPLHF. The CDR3 DNA follows: TGTGCCAGCAGTCTAGGGACAGCCAATAATTCACCCCTCCACTTT. The variable domain in full, with the rest retrieved from reference TRBV2 and TRBJ1-6, is EPEVTQTPSHQVTQMGQEVILRCVPISNHLYFYWYRQILGQKVEFLVSFYNNEISEKSEIFDDQFSVERPDGSNFTLKIRSTKLEDSAMYFCASSLGTANNSPLHFGNGTRLTVT.

The table lists this clone with a few counts. This sequence joins TRBV5-1 and TRBJ2-7; D perhaps matches TRBD2 (5 bases). Germline CDR1 SGHRS, CDR2 YFSETQ. CDR3 size: 16 residues. Trimming took 0 bases from V and 3 from J, leaving 16 bases between them. For the CDR3, the DNA is TGCGCCAGCAGCTTGGGTGCGGTGGGAGAGGTCTACGAGCAGTACTTC. Amino acid sequence: CASSLGAVGEVYEQYF.

The chain is built from TRBV30 and TRBJ1-5, with D uncertain. Germline loops: CDR1 GTSNPN, CDR2 SVGIG (reference sequence). Trimming stripped 3 bases from V and 1 base from J, with 13 bases between. The CDR3 totals 15 residues. The DNA for the CDR3 is TGTGCCTGGAGCCACCCGGGAGACAGCAATCAGCCCCAGCATTTT. Translated: CAWSHPGDSNQPQHF.

This chain joins TRBV9 and TRBJ2-5; TRBD2 is a possible D gene (6 bases). Trimming left V 4 bases short and J 0 bases short, with 13 bases between. The CDR3 is 15 amino acids. Germline V lookup: CDR1 SGDLS, CDR2 YYNGEE. The chain's CDR3 is CASSPGGTNQETQYF. CDR3 in DNA: TGTGCCAGCAGCCCCGGAGGGACCAACCAAGAGACCCAGTACTTC.

This chain links TRBV5-5 with TRBJ2-4, with 7 nucleotides matching TRBD2. CDR3 length equals 13 residues. V lost 4 bases, J lost 5 bases, and 3 bases stayed unmatched. Germline V lookup: CDR1 SGHKS, CDR2 YYEKEE (reference sequence). Here the CDR3 DNA reads TGTGCCAGCAGCCAGACTAGCCAAAACATTCAGTACTTC. Its protein is CASSQTSQNIQYF.

V is TRBV2 and J is TRBJ2-7; possible D gene TRBD1, 6 bases. V lost 2 bases, J lost 4 bases, and 9 bases lay in between. CDR3 size: 13 residues. Germline CDR1 reads SNHLY; CDR2 reads FYNNEI. CDR3 region: CASSELGAYEQYF. The CDR3 coding sequence is TGTGCCAGCAGTGAACTGGGGGCTTACGAGCAGTACTTC.

The J gene is TRBJ2-5, the V gene TRBV5-1; D perhaps matches TRBD2 (6 bases). Deletions cut 3 bases from V and 3 bases from J, with 12 bases between. Looked up from germline, CDR1 is SGHRS and CDR2 is YFSETQ. This CDR3 region has 14 residues. In nucleotides, the CDR3 is TGCGCCAGCAGCTCGGTACTAGCAGAAGAGACCCAGTACTTC. Translating gives CASSSVLAEETQYF.

The chain uses TRBV13 and TRBJ1-1, with D possibly being TRBD1 (5 bases). Germline V CDR1 and CDR2: PRHDT, FYEKMQ (reference sequence). The CDR3 is 16 amino acids. The V end lost 8 bases, the J end lost 3 bases, and 22 bases lay between the germline ends. CDR3 DNA sequence: TGTGCCAGCTTGGGCCCAAGGGGCCAAGGTGACACTGAAGCTTTCTTT. Translation: CASLGPRGQGDTEAFF.

This sequence joins TRBV6-4 and TRBJ2-1; 7 bases match TRBD2. CDR3 length: 16 amino acids. Per the germline V gene, CDR1 is MRHNA and CDR2 is SNTAGT. Unmatched junction bases numbered 3, after V lost 1 base and J lost 0 bases. CDR3 region: CASSDWGGSSYNEQFF. The DNA for the CDR3 is TGTGCCAGCAGTGACTGGGGCGGGAGCTCCTACAATGAGCAGTTCTTC.

CDR3 coding DNA: TGTGCCAGCGGGTTCTCCGGGACTAGCTCCTACGAGCAGTACTTC. As protein: CASGFSGTSSYEQYF. The chain carries TRBV28 and TRBJ2-7, with TRBD2 matching over 8 bases. Germline V CDR1 and CDR2: MDHEN, SYDVKM. CDR3 length: 15 amino acids. The junction had 9 bases not matched to a gene; V was cut back by 8 bases and J by 0 bases.

This sequence joins TRBV15 and TRBJ2-3; TRBD1 matches 10 bases. The length of the CDR3 is 16 residues. V shed 10 bases and J 6 bases; nucleotides not matched to a gene: 16. Germline V lookup: CDR1 LNHNV, CDR2 YYDKDF (reference sequence). Written as DNA, the CDR3 is TGTGCCATCAAACGGCAGGGACAGGGGAGCATCGATACGCAGTATTTT. This translates into CAIKRQGQGSIDTQYF.

This rearrangement joins TRBV5-1 to TRBJ1-1; 12 positions match TRBD1. The germline gives CDR1 SGHRS, CDR2 YFSETQ. This CDR3 has 18 residues. V shed 4 bases, J shed 4 bases, and the junction held 14 bases outside the gene matches. The CDR3 sequence: CASSHAYGDRGRRTEAFF. CDR3 nucleotide sequence: TGCGCCAGCAGCCATGCATACGGGGACAGGGGGCGACGCACTGAAGCTTTCTTT.

The J gene is TRBJ2-5, the V gene TRBV3-1 (or the pseudogene TRBV3-2), with a possible D match to TRBD1 (6 bases). Germline values: CDR1 LGHDT, CDR2 YNNKEL (reference sequence). Trimming stripped 3 bases from V and 2 bases from J, with 13 bases between. The CDR3 contains 15 residues. The CDR3 region has the DNA TGTGCCAGCAGCCAGCCTCAACAGGGACAAGAGACCCAGTACTTC. Translation gives CASSQPQQGQETQYF.